One sample yielded the 23 T cell receptor beta chains listed below, sequenced in a study of T cells in Graves' hyperthyroidism and ophthalmopathy. RNA transcripts gave rise to amplified TCR beta CDR3 regions. Using the HTBI primer set, a first-round RT-PCR was run on the TCR CDR3. One entry per CDR3 protein results from TCRdb running MiXCR on the multiplex PCR reads. The top ten hold more than 25% of the sample, which has nearly 250,000 distinct CDR3 sequences, about a sixth seen once. Input material: blood. The receptors here all came from a young woman with Graves' ophthalmopathy.

This clonotype has ten or more counts. This chain joins TRBV5-8 and TRBJ1-2, with D perhaps TRBD1 (5 bases). The germline CDR1 and CDR2 sequences are SGHTS and YDEGEE. The CDR3 extends over 13 amino acids. V lost 1 base and J lost 4, with 8 bases in between. The CDR3, as DNA: TGTGCCAGCAGCTTGCGGGACCTCTATGGCTACACCTTC. Translated: CASSLRDLYGYTF.

This clonotype was counted many times. The J gene is TRBJ2-7, the V gene TRBV9; D assignment may be TRBD1 or TRBD2 (5 bases each). The CDR3 runs 14 residues. CDR1 is SGDLS, CDR2 YYNGEE, per germline. V gave up 3 bases and J gave up 0 bases, with 10 bases separating them. CDR3 residues: CASSAAGSSYEQYF. The CDR3 coding sequence is TGTGCCAGCAGCGCCGCAGGGAGCTCCTACGAGCAGTACTTC.

This clonotype was seen ten or more times. J is TRBJ2-1 and V is TRBV4-3; D not certain. Germline CDR1 is LGHNA and CDR2 is YSLEER. This CDR3 is built from 13 residues. Trimming stripped 1 base from V and 4 bases from J, with 5 bases between. The CDR3 sequence: CASSQARYNEQFF. As DNA, the CDR3 is TGCGCCAGCAGCCAAGCCCGATACAATGAGCAGTTCTTC.

The rearrangement joins TRBV19 to TRBJ2-1; 12 bases are shared with TRBD2. Germline values: CDR1 LNHDA, CDR2 SQIVND (reference sequence). This CDR3 region has 14 residues. J was trimmed by 10 bases and V by 3 bases; bases with no gene match: 4. The CDR3 nucleotides read TGTGCCAGTAGTATTGGAACTAGCGGGGGGGAGCAGTTCTTC. Protein: CASSIGTSGGEQFF.

This clonotype was picked up many times. The V call is TRBV20-1, the J call TRBJ1-1; possible D gene TRBD1, 5 bases. The germline CDR1 and CDR2 sequences are DFQATT and SNEGSKA (reference sequence). Trimming stripped 7 bases from V and 1 base from J, with 10 bases between. The CDR3 length is 12 residues. CDR3 amino acids: CSGGGQNTEAFF. In nucleotides, the CDR3 is TGCAGTGGGGGTGGACAGAACACTGAAGCTTTCTTT.

As for this clonotype: Just one base apart from a much larger clone, this may be a read error. This chain connects TRBV4-1 to TRBJ2-7, with D possibly called TRBD1 or TRBD2 (5 bases each). There are 14 residues in the CDR3. The germline V gene has CDR1 MGHRA and CDR2 YSYEKL. V was cut by 6 bases and J by 1 base, with 13 bases left in between. The CDR3 region is CASRSGARSYEQYF. CDR3 DNA sequence: TGCGCCAGCAGATCCGGGGCAAGGTCCTACGAGCAGTACTTC.

This clonotype was recorded many times. This chain joins TRBV7-2 and TRBJ2-7, with 15 bases lining up with TRBD2. Trimming at V came to 2 bases and at J to 4 bases, leaving 6 bases not matched to a gene. CDR3 length: 17 amino acids. Germline CDR1 SGHTA, CDR2 FQGNSA. CDR3 coding DNA: TGTGCCAGCAGCTTAATTAACGGACTAGCGGGAGGGTACGAGCAGTACTTC. It codes for CASSLINGLAGGYEQYF.

This clonotype was counted at least ten times. The chain uses TRBV5-1 and TRBJ2-1; 8 bases fit TRBD1. V shed 4 bases, J shed 2 bases, and the junction held 5 bases outside the gene matches. The CDR3 runs to 15 residues. The germline V gene has CDR1 SGHRS and CDR2 YFSETQ. Here the CDR3 DNA reads TGCGCCAGCAGCATTACAGGGGGTACCTACAATGAGCAGTTCTTC. Translation: CASSITGGTYNEQFF. The variable domain in full, completed from reference TRBV5-1 and TRBJ2-1, reads KAGVTQTPRYLIKTRGQQVTLSCSPISGHRSVSWYQQTPGQGLQFLFEYFSETQRNKGNFPGRFSGRQFSNSRSEMNVSTLELGDSALYLCASSITGGTYNEQFFGPGTRLTVL.

The table lists this clonotype with many counts. This chain connects TRBV11-3 to TRBJ2-5, with TRBD2 matching over 7 bases. Looked up from germline, CDR1 is SGHNT and CDR2 is YENEEA. J gave up 3 bases and V 5 bases, and 6 bases lay outside the gene matches. The CDR3 covers 14 residues. CDR3 bases: TGTGCCAGCAGCCCCCCGGGGGGTGAAGAGACCCAGTACTTC. Translated: CASSPPGGEETQYF. Filled out from reference TRBV11-3 and TRBJ2-5, the complete variable domain reads EAGVVQSPRYKIIEKKQPVAFWCNPISGHNTLYWYLQNLGQGPELLIRYENEEAVDDSQLPKDRFSAERLKGVDSTLKIQPAELGDSAVYLCASSPPGGEETQYFGPGTRLLVL.

This clonotype was seen ten or more times. The genes are TRBV7-2 and TRBJ2-7; a weak D match, TRBD2 (6 bases). V was cut by 4 bases and J by 2 bases, with 15 bases left in between. The CDR3 has 15 amino acids. Germline CDR1 is SGHTA and CDR2 is FQGNSA. CDR3 in DNA: TGTGCCAGCAGCTACCTTGGGGACTCTACCTACGAGCAGTACTTC. This translates into CASSYLGDSTYEQYF.

The V gene is TRBV20-1, the J gene TRBJ1-2; D perhaps matches TRBD1 (5 bases). Germline loops: CDR1 DFQATT, CDR2 SNEGSKA (reference sequence). V was shortened by 3 bases and J by 2 bases, with 13 bases between the two germline ends. The CDR3 is made up of 14 amino acids. The CDR3 protein is CSASMGLWNYGYTF. The CDR3 DNA follows: TGCAGTGCTAGTATGGGGCTCTGGAACTATGGCTACACCTTC.

This clonotype was detected only a few times. The chain recombines TRBV7-9 with TRBJ1-2; TRBD1 matches at 9 bases. Trimming took 4 bases from V and 8 from J; bases not matched to a gene: 17. The CDR3 totals 17 residues. Germline-derived CDR1 and CDR2 are SEHNR and FQNEAQ (reference sequence). CDR3 amino acids: CASSSLEGDRAQRGYTF. CDR3 sequence (DNA): TGTGCCAGCAGCTCCTTAGAGGGGGACAGGGCCCAACGGGGCTACACCTTC. Drawing the rest from reference TRBV7-9 and TRBJ1-2, the complete variable domain is DTGVSQNPRHKITKRGQNVTFRCDPISEHNRLYWYRQTLGQGPEFLTYFQNEAQLEKSRLLSDRFSAERPKGSFSTLEIQRTEQGDSAMYLCASSSLEGDRAQRGYTFGSGTRLTVV.

The rearrangement joins TRBV7-2 to TRBJ2-1; D possibly corresponds to TRBD2 (6 bases). The ends were cut back, 5 bases at V and 7 bases at J, with 12 bases in the middle. This CDR3 has 13 amino acids. The germline V gene has CDR1 SGHTA and CDR2 FQGNSA. The CDR3: CASSPGRQNEQFF. The CDR3 coding sequence is TGTGCCAGCAGCCCAGGGAGGCAGAATGAGCAGTTCTTC. Full variable domain (rest looked up from reference TRBV7-2 and TRBJ2-1): GAGVSQSPSNKVTEKGKDVELRCDPISGHTALYWYRQSLGQGLEFLIYFQGNSAPDKSGLPSDRFSAERTGGSVSTLTIQRTQQEDSAVYLCASSPGRQNEQFFGPGTRLTVL.

This clonotype has a count of ten or more. This sequence joins TRBV7-2 and TRBJ2-3; no clear D gene. This CDR3 has 15 amino acids. CDR1 and CDR2 (germline): SGHTA, FQGNSA. The V end lost 1 base, the J end lost 3 bases, and 11 bases lay between the germline ends. This CDR3 is CASSLGLSGTDTQYF. The CDR3, as DNA: TGTGCCAGCAGCTTAGGATTATCGGGTACAGATACGCAGTATTTT. The entire variable domain, with the rest obtained from reference TRBV7-2 and TRBJ2-3, is as follows: GAGVSQSPSNKVTEKGKDVELRCDPISGHTALYWYRQSLGQGLEFLIYFQGNSAPDKSGLPSDRFSAERTGGSVSTLTIQRTQQEDSAVYLCASSLGLSGTDTQYFGPGTRLTVL.

This clonotype was observed many times. The rearrangement joins TRBV28 to TRBJ2-6, with 11 bases identical to TRBD1. Per germline, CDR1 MDHEN and CDR2 SYDVKM. The CDR3 runs 17 residues. The V gene end was trimmed by 2 bases and the J gene end by 2 bases; junction bases not matched to a gene: 2. The CDR3 region is CASSLMGQGAGANVLTF. DNA of the CDR3: TGTGCCAGCAGTTTAATGGGACAGGGGGCTGGGGCCAACGTCCTGACTTTC. Full variable domain (outside the CDR3, taken from reference TRBV28 and TRBJ2-6): DVKVTQSSRYLVKRTGEKVFLECVQDMDHENMFWYRQDPGLGLRLIYFSYDVKMKEKGDIPEGYSVSREKKERFSLILESASTNQTSMYLCASSLMGQGAGANVLTFGAGSRLTVL.

This clonotype was observed at least ten times. V and J are TRBV20-1 and TRBJ1-1, with D hard to call. The CDR3 covers 13 residues. Germline V gene data show CDR1 as DFQATT and CDR2 as SNEGSKA (reference sequence). The V end lost 3 bases, the J end lost 0 bases, and 8 bases lay between the germline ends. The CDR3 DNA sequence: TGCAGTGCTAGCAGGCAGCTGAACACTGAAGCTTTCTTT. It translates to CSASRQLNTEAFF.

The chain joins TRBV29-1 to TRBJ2-3, with 14 bases identical to TRBD2. The ends lost 0 bases at V and 6 bases at J; junction bases unmatched: 8. Germline V gene data show CDR1 as SQVTM and CDR2 as ANQGSEA. The CDR3 is made up of 17 amino acids. This CDR3 is CSVEDLGLAGVPDTQYF. Here the CDR3 DNA reads TGCAGCGTTGAAGATCTGGGACTAGCGGGGGTCCCGGATACGCAGTATTTT.

This clonotype was counted many times. This chain connects TRBV28 to TRBJ1-2; 7 bases fit TRBD1. The CDR3 is made up of 14 amino acids. Unmatched junction bases numbered 2, after V lost 3 bases and J lost 1 base. Germline V gene lookup returns CDR1 MDHEN and CDR2 SYDVKM. The CDR3 DNA follows: TGTGCCAGCAGTTTGCGGGACAGTAACTATGGCTACACCTTC. Amino acids: CASSLRDSNYGYTF.

This clonotype has a handful of counts. This chain links TRBV24-1 with TRBJ2-2; the D is unclear. CDR3 length equals 13 residues. V dropped 12 bases and J dropped 0 bases, with 10 bases sitting between them. From germline, CDR1 is KGHDR and CDR2 SFDVKD. This CDR3 reads CAGRSTNTGELFF. CDR3 DNA sequence: TGTGCCGGGCGGAGTACGAACACCGGGGAGCTGTTTTTT.

This clonotype was observed a handful of times. This chain joins TRBV28 and TRBJ2-7; no reliable D call. The CDR3 contains 12 residues. Germline CDR1 and CDR2: MDHEN and SYDVKM. V lost 7 bases and J 3 bases, leaving 10 bases between the germline ends. Here the CDR3 DNA reads TGTGCCAGCACGGGCCGTAACTACGAGCAGTACTTC. Amino acid sequence: CASTGRNYEQYF.

Concerning this clonotype itself: This may be a read error: a much more frequent sequence differs by one nucleotide. This chain connects TRBV29-1 to TRBJ1-1; TRBD1 might be the D (5 bases). CDR1 and CDR2 from the germline V gene are SQVTM and ANQGSEA. The CDR3 length is 11 residues. CDR3 loop: CRVVGGTEAFF. DNA for the CDR3: TGCAGGGTTGTTGGGGGAACTGAAGCTTTCTTT.

This clonotype has a handful of counts. The V gene is TRBV27, the J gene TRBJ2-7, with D hard to call. The germline V and J ends were trimmed by 6 bases and 3 bases, with 12 bases remaining between them. The CDR3 extends over 13 amino acids. Germline values: CDR1 MNHEY, CDR2 SMNVEV (reference sequence). The DNA for the CDR3 is TGTGCCAGCAGCCCTGGAAACCACTACGAGCAGTACTTC. Its protein is CASSPGNHYEQYF.

This clonotype occurred a few times. The rearrangement uses TRBV12-3 or TRBV12-4 and TRBJ2-7, with 15 bases fitting TRBD2. The CDR3 runs 16 residues. V shed 6 bases, J shed 3 bases, and the junction held 6 bases outside the gene matches. For the CDR3, the DNA is TGTGCCAGCAGACCCGGGACTAGCGGGGGGAGCTACGAGCAGTACTTC. Amino acid sequence: CASRPGTSGGSYEQYF.